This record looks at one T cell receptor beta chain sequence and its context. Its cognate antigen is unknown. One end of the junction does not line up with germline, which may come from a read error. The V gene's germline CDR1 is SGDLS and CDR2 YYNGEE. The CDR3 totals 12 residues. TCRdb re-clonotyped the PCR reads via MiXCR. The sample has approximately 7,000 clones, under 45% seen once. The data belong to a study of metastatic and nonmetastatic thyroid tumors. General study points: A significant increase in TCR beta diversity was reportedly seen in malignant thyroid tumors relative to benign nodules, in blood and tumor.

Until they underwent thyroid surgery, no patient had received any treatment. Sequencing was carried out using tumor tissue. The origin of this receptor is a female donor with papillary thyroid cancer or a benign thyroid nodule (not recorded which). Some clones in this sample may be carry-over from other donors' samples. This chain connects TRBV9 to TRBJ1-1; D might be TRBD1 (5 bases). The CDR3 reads CGSSGDSTEAFF. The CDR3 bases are TGTGGCAGCAGCGGAGACAGCACTGAAGCTTTCTTT.